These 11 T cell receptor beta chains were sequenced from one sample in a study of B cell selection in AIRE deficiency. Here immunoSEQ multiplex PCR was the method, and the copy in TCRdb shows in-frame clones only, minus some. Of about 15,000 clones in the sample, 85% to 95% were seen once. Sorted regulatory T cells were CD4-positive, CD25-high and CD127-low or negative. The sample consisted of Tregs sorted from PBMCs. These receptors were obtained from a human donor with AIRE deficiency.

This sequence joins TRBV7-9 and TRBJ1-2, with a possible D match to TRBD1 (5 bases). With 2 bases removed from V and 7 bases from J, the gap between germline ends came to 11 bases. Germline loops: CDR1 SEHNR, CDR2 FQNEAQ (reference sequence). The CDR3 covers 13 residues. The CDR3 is CASSLIEGFGYTF. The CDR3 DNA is TGTGCCAGCAGCTTAATAGAGGGGTTTGGCTACACCTTC.

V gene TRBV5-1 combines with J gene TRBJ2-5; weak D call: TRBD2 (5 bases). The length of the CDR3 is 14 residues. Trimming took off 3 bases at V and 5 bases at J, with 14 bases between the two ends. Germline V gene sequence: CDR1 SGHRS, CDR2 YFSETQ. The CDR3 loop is CASSWKPGSETQYF. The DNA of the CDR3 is TGCGCCAGCAGCTGGAAGCCGGGGAGTGAGACCCAGTACTTC.

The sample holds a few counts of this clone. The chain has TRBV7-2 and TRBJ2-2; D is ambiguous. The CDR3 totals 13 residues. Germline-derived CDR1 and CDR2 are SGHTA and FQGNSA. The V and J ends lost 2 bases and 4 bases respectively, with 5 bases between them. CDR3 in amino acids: CASSLSITGELFF. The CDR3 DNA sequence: TGTGCCAGCAGCTTATCGATCACCGGGGAGCTGTTTTTT.

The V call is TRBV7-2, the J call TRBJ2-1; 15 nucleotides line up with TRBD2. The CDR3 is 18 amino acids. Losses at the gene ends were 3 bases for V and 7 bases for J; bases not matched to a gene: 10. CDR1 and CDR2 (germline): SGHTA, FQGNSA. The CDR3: CASSFLGLAGGAGNEQFF. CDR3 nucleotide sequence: TGTGCCAGCAGCTTCCTGGGACTAGCGGGAGGTGCGGGGAATGAGCAGTTCTTC.

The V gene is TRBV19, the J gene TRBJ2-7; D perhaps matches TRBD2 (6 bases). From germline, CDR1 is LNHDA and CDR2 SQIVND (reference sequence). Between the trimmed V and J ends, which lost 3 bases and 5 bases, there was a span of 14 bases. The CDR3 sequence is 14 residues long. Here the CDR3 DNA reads TGTGCCAGTAGTATTTCCCCCCGGGAGCACGAGCAGTACTTC. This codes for CASSISPREHEQYF. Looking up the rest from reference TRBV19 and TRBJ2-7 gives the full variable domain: DGGITQSPKYLFRKEGQNVTLSCEQNLNHDAMYWYRQDPGQGLRLIYYSQIVNDFQKGDIAEGYSVSREKKESFPLTVTSAQKNPTAFYLCASSISPREHEQYFGPGTRLTVT.

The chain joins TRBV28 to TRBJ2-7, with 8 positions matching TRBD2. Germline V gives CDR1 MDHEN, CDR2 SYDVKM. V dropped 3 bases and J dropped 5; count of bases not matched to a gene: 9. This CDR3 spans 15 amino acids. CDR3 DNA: TGTGCCAGCAGTTTGGCAAGCGGGAGAATCCACGAGCAGTACTTC. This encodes CASSLASGRIHEQYF.

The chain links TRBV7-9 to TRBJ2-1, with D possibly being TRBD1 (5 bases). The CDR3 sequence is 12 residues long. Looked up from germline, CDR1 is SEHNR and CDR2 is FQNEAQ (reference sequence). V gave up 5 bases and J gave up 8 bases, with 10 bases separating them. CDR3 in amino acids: CASSQAGYEQFF. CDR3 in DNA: TGTGCCAGCAGCCAAGCAGGGTATGAGCAGTTCTTC.

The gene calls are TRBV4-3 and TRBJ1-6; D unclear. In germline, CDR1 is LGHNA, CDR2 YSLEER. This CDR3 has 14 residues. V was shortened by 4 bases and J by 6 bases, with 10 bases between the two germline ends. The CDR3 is CASSLSGLNSPLHF. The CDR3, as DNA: TGCGCCAGCAGCCTGAGTGGCCTTAATTCACCCCTCCACTTT.

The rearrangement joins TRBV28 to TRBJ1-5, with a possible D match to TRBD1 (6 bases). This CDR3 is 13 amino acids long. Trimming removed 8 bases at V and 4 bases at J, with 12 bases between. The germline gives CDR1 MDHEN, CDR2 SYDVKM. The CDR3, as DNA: TGTGCCAGCGGGCTAGGGGGGAATCAGCCCCAGCATTTT. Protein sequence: CASGLGGNQPQHF.

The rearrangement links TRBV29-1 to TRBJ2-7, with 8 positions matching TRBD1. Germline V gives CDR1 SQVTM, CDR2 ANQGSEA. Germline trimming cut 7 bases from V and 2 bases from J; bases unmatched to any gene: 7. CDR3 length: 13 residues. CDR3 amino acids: CSATRGLAYEQYF. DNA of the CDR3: TGCAGCGCGACCAGGGGGCTCGCCTACGAGCAGTACTTC.

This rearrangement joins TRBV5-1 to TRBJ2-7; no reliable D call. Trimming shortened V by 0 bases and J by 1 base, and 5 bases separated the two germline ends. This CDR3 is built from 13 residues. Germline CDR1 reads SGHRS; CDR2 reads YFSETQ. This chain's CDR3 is CASSLARSYEQYF. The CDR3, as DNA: TGCGCCAGCAGCTTGGCCCGTTCCTACGAGCAGTACTTC.